This is a list of T cell receptor beta chains from one sample in a study of T cells in localized non-small cell lung cancer. The protocol was immunoSEQ multiplex PCR, while the TCRdb copy is restricted to in-frame clones and leaves out a portion. The sample consists of about 26,000 clones, 75% to 95% of them appearing once. The sample here was peripheral blood, taken before any cancer treatment. All receptors derive from a female donor over 55 with stage II squamous cell lung carcinoma. Each CDR3 is given with its conserved first and last residue. Each record gives: clone size, D gene, J gene, V gene, CDR3 DNA, CDR3 protein. A D gene is named only where the DNA matches it firmly. Some rows mark clone size as missing; the rest say once, few, many or name a class of expanded clone.

>once|.|TRBJ2-7|TRBV30
TGTGCCGCGAAGGGGGGTTCCTACGAGCAGTACTTC
CAAKGGSYEQYF
>.|TRBD2|TRBJ2-7|TRBV7-2
TGTGCCAGCAGCTTTCAAGCGGGATTATACGAGCAGTACTTC
CASSFQAGLYEQYF
>.|TRBD1|TRBJ1-2|TRBV4-2
TGTGCCAGCAGCCCCGGGGGGAACAGGGGGCAGGAGGGCTACACCTTC
CASSPGGNRGQEGYTF
>.|.|TRBJ1-1|TRBV30
TGTGCCTGGAGTAGGGGGGGAATCGGGCACGCTGAAGCTTTCTTT
CAWSRGGIGHAEAFF
>.|TRBD2|TRBJ2-1|TRBV6-5
TGTGCCAGCAGTCTAGCGGGAGGGAAAGACAATGAGCAGTTCTTC
CASSLAGGKDNEQFF
>once|TRBD2|TRBJ2-3|TRBV15
TGTGCCACCAGCAGAGATGGGAGGGGTAGCACAGATACGCAGTATTTT
CATSRDGRGSTDTQYF
>.|.|TRBJ1-2|TRBV5-1
TGCGCCAGCAGCTTGGACAGCCGCTATGGCTACACCTTC
CASSLDSRYGYTF
>.|.|TRBJ1-2|TRBV5-1
TGCGCCAGCAGCTTGGGGACGAGAAACTATGGCTACACCTTC
CASSLGTRNYGYTF
>.|.|TRBJ2-7|TRBV18
TGTGCCAGCTCACAAGCCGGGACGGGGAGCTCCTACGAGCAGTACTTC
CASSQAGTGSSYEQYF
>.|.|TRBJ1-1|TRBV6-5
TGTGCCAGCAGGCGAAACCAGGTTTTGAACACTGAAGCTTTCTTT
CASRRNQVLNTEAFF
>.|.|TRBJ1-5|TRBV6-1
TGTGCCAGCAGTGAATTAATCTTTCAGCCCCAGCATTTT
CASSELIFQPQHF
>once|.|TRBJ2-7|TRBV12-5
TGTGCTAGTGGTTTGGTCCCCTACGAGCAGTACTTC
CASGLVPYEQYF
>once|TRBD2|TRBJ2-1|TRBV5-1
TGCGCCAGCAGCTTGCCGGCGGGGGGCCTCTACAATGAGCAGTTCTTC
CASSLPAGGLYNEQFF
>.|.|TRBJ1-1|TRBV7-6
TGTGCCAGCAGCCCGACGGGTGGGATGAACACTGAAGCTTTCTTT
CASSPTGGMNTEAFF
>.|TRBD2|TRBJ2-2|TRBV5-1
TGCGCCAGCAGCTTGCCCCTACTAGCGGGGTCCGGGGAGCTGTTTTTT
CASSLPLLAGSGELFF
>.|TRBD1|TRBJ2-7|TRBV29-1
TGCAGCGTTACACTTACAGGGGGAGTCTCCTACGAGCAGTACTTC
CSVTLTGGVSYEQYF
>.|.|TRBJ2-7|TRBV12-5
TGTGCTAGTGGTTTGGGGAGGGGGACGCATACCTACGAGCAGTACTTC
CASGLGRGTHTYEQYF
>.|.|TRBJ1-6|TRBV7-2
TGTGCCAGCAGCTTAGTTATCCAGGGGAAGTCACCCCTCCACTTT
CASSLVIQGKSPLHF
>once|.|TRBJ2-7|TRBV7-2
TGTGCCAGCAGCGGACGCTCCACCTCCTACGAGCAGTACTTC
CASSGRSTSYEQYF
>once|.|TRBJ1-1|TRBV18
TGTGCCAGCTCTACCGGAGACAAAGGGACTGAAGCTTTCTTT
CASSTGDKGTEAFF
>.|TRBD1|TRBJ2-3|TRBV29-1
TGCAGCGTTGATGTCAGGGGGCAAACAGATACGCAGTATTTT
CSVDVRGQTDTQYF
>.|.|TRBJ1-2|TRBV2
TGTGCCAGCCAGACAGCTAACTATGGCTACACCTTC
CASQTANYGYTF
>.|.|TRBJ2-5|TRBV5-1
TGCGCCAGCAGCTGGAGGGGGGACGTCGAGACCCAGTACTTC
CASSWRGDVETQYF
>once|.|TRBJ1-5|TRBV6-1
TGTGCCAGCAGTGACGTTCGACGACTGAATCAGCCCCAGCATTTT
CASSDVRRLNQPQHF
>.|TRBD1|TRBJ2-7|TRBV30
TGTGCCTGGAGTTGGGACAGGAGCCCCGGAAGGTACTTC
CAWSWDRSPGRYF
>.|TRBD2|TRBJ2-7|TRBV10-3
TGTGCCATCAGTTCTCTAGCGGGAGGGCCGCTCGAGCAGTACTTC
CAISSLAGGPLEQYF
>.|.|TRBJ2-1|TRBV5-1
TGCGCCAGCAGCTTGGGGCTAGCGAGTGGCCCCTACAATGAGCAGTTCTTC
CASSLGLASGPYNEQFF
>.|.|TRBJ2-3|TRBV7-2
TGTGCCAGCAGCCCCCTCGGGGGATATACGCAGTATTTT
CASSPLGGYTQYF
>.|.|TRBJ1-1|TRBV30
TGTGCCTGGAGTGTCGACAGGAACACTGAAGCTTTCTTT
CAWSVDRNTEAFF
>.|.|TRBJ2-3|TRBV5-1
TGCGCCAGCAGCCGTAACACAGATACGCAGTATTTT
CASSRNTDTQYF
>.|.|TRBJ1-3|TRBV30
TGTGCCTGGAGAGACTTAAATATGGGAAACACCATATATTTT
CAWRDLNMGNTIYF
>.|TRBD2|TRBJ2-2|TRBV30
TGTGCCTGGACGGGGGGGTACACCGGGGAGCTGTTTTTT
CAWTGGYTGELFF
>.|TRBD2|TRBJ2-3|TRBV4-2
TGTGCCAGCAGCCAACCTCCCCTAACTAGCGGGGGGGGTGCAGATACGCAGTATTTT
CASSQPPLTSGGGADTQYF
>.|.|TRBJ1-3|TRBV19
TGTGCCAGTAGTATGTTTGGAAACACCATATATTTT
CASSMFGNTIYF
>.|TRBD2|TRBJ2-7|TRBV5-1
TGCGCCAGCAGCCGAAACGGACTAGCGGGAGGTGAGCAGTACTTC
CASSRNGLAGGEQYF
>.|.|TRBJ1-1|TRBV18
TGTGCCAGCTCACCTCAAGGGCCGGGTAATGCTGAAGCTTTCTTT
CASSPQGPGNAEAFF
>.|.|TRBJ1-1|TRBV6-1
TGTGCCAGCGTTGGGACTTCCCTCGGGGACACTGAAGCTTTCTTT
CASVGTSLGDTEAFF
>.|.|TRBJ1-3|TRBV20-1
TGCAGTGCCACGACTGGAAACACCATATATTTT
CSATTGNTIYF
>few|.|TRBJ1-2|TRBV18
TGTGCCAGCTCACCAGGGCAGGTGTCTGGCTACACCTTC
CASSPGQVSGYTF
>.|.|TRBJ2-4|TRBV5-1
TGCGCCAGCAGCTTTTCTCCGACAGTAGCCAAAAACATTCAGTACTTC
CASSFSPTVAKNIQYF
>.|.|TRBJ2-1|TRBV5-1
TGCGCCAGCAGCGTTCGGGGGGGACAGAGCTCCTACAATGAGCAGTTCTTC
CASSVRGGQSSYNEQFF
>.|TRBD1|TRBJ2-5|TRBV5-1
TGCGCCAGCAGCGGGACAGGGGCGCAAGAGACCCAGTACTTC
CASSGTGAQETQYF
>.|.|TRBJ2-4|TRBV29-1
TGCAGCGTTGAAGATCGGACAACTGCTCAAAACATTCAGTACTTC
CSVEDRTTAQNIQYF
>.|.|TRBJ1-1|TRBV7-9
TGTGCCAGCAGCCATGAGAACACTGAAGCTTTCTTT
CASSHENTEAFF
>few|TRBD1|TRBJ1-3|TRBV28
TGTGCCAGCAGTGCCGACAGGGGGGCTGGAAACACCATATATTTT
CASSADRGAGNTIYF
>.|.|TRBJ2-1|TRBV11-2
TGTGCCAGCAGCTTCTACGGGAGTAACAATGAGCAGTTCTTC
CASSFYGSNNEQFF
>once|.|TRBJ2-1|TRBV6-5
TGTGCCAGCAGTTACAGCAGCAACAATGAGCAGTTCTTC
CASSYSSNNEQFF
>.|.|TRBJ2-7|TRBV28
TGTGCCAGCAGTTTGGTATCGGACGAGCAGTACTTC
CASSLVSDEQYF
>.|.|TRBJ1-1|TRBV11-2
TGTGCCAGCAGCCCAGCGGGACAAGGGTGGGGAGCTTTCTTT
CASSPAGQGWGAFF
>once|TRBD1|TRBJ1-1|TRBV5-1
TGCGCCAGCAGCTTGCTCGGCTTATTACAGGGGGAGGGCACTGAAGCTTTCTTT
CASSLLGLLQGEGTEAFF